Below, 30 T cell receptor beta chains from the same sample are listed, as sequenced in a study of shared clonotypes between healthy human individuals. Repertoires were generated with immunoSEQ multiplex PCR, while TCRdb's copy carries only in-frame clones and drops some. The sample lists around 2,100,000 clones, about 95% seen once, with 1% to 1.5% in the top ten. Naive CD8 cells, CD45RO-negative and positively selected for CCR7, excluded terminally differentiated effector memory CD45RA+ cells. Source material: naive CD8+ T cells sorted from blood. These receptors all stem from a man between 18 and 35 years old in good health.

The rearrangement uses TRBV4-1 and TRBJ2-7; TRBD1 matches 9 bases. Germline values: CDR1 MGHRA, CDR2 YSYEKL. The CDR3 has 14 amino acids. The junction had 4 bases not matched to a gene; V was cut back by 5 bases and J by 2 bases. The CDR3 coding sequence is TGCGCCAGCAGCGTGCGGGACAGGGCCTACGAGCAGTACTTC. Protein: CASSVRDRAYEQYF.

The V call is TRBV13, the J call TRBJ2-7; TRBD1 matches 10 bases. CDR1 and CDR2 (germline): PRHDT, FYEKMQ (reference sequence). The V gene end was trimmed by 6 bases and the J gene end by 2 bases; junction bases not matched to a gene: 7. This CDR3 region has 15 residues. In DNA, the CDR3 is TGTGCCAGCAGTGCACTGGGACAGGGGACCTACGAGCAGTACTTC. Protein: CASSALGQGTYEQYF.

This clone was counted a single time. The chain's CDR3 is CSVESGAEAFF. CDR3 sequence (DNA): TGCAGCGTTGAATCTGGCGCTGAAGCTTTCTTT. The rearrangement joins TRBV29-1 to TRBJ1-1; D remains ambiguous. This CDR3 contains 11 residues. Germline V gene lookup returns CDR1 SQVTM and CDR2 ANQGSEA. The V end was cut by 2 bases, the J end by 6 bases, with 7 bases between. Together with reference TRBV29-1 and TRBJ1-1, the CDR3 gives the full variable domain: SAVISQKPSRDICQRGTSLTIQCQVDSQVTMMFWYRQQPGQSLTLIATANQGSEATYESGFVIDKFPISRPNLTFSTLTVSNMSPEDSSIYLCSVESGAEAFFGQGTRLTVV.

The rearrangement joins TRBV10-2 to TRBJ2-5, with TRBD2 identical over 8 bases. CDR3 length: 14 amino acids. V dropped 7 bases and J dropped 5; count of bases not matched to a gene: 9. CDR1 WSHSY and CDR2 SAAADI come from the germline V gene. CDR3: CASNSAGEGETQYF. CDR3 nucleotides: TGCGCCAGCAACTCAGCGGGAGAAGGGGAGACCCAGTACTTC.

CDR3 DNA sequence: TGTGCCAGTAGTATTCTGGACGACCCGCGGGACGAGCAGTACTTC. It translates to CASSILDDPRDEQYF. This rearrangement joins TRBV19 to TRBJ2-7, with D possibly TRBD2 on 5 matching bases. Germline assignment: CDR1 LNHDA and CDR2 SQIVND (reference sequence). Trimming removed 3 bases from V and 5 bases from J, with 17 bases in between. CDR3 length equals 15 residues.

The chain recombines TRBV30 with TRBJ2-1; the D is unclear. The CDR3 totals 13 residues. With 2 bases removed from V and 4 bases from J, the gap between germline ends came to 9 bases. Germline CDR1 GTSNPN, CDR2 SVGIG (reference sequence). The CDR3 here is CAWSLVVYNEQFF. The CDR3 nucleotides are TGTGCCTGGAGTCTGGTAGTTTACAATGAGCAGTTCTTC.

This clone was seen just once. This sample also contains other DNA sequences that code for the same CDR3. The chain uses TRBV27 and TRBJ2-1; D call uncertain. V lost 5 bases and J lost 0, with 11 bases in between. The germline V gene has CDR1 MNHEY and CDR2 SMNVEV (reference sequence). The CDR3 totals 15 residues. CDR3 region: CASSPGPGSYNEQFF. DNA of the CDR3: TGTGCCAGCAGTCCCGGACCTGGCTCCTACAATGAGCAGTTCTTC.

A word on this clone: Other DNA sequences within the sample encode an identical CDR3. This chain joins TRBV5-4 and TRBJ2-7; D unresolved. CDR3 length: 11 amino acids. Trimming took off 0 bases at V and 4 bases at J, with 2 bases between the two ends. Germline V gives CDR1 SGHNT, CDR2 YYREEE (reference sequence). CDR3 region: CASSLGYEQYF. In DNA form, the CDR3 reads TGTGCCAGCAGCTTGGGATACGAGCAGTACTTC. Full variable domain (outside the CDR3, taken from reference TRBV5-4 and TRBJ2-7): ETGVTQSPTHLIKTRGQQVTLRCSSQSGHNTVSWYQQALGQGPQFIFQYYREEENGRGNFPPRFSGLQFPNYSSELNVNALELDDSALYLCASSLGYEQYFGPGTRLTVT.

The gene calls are TRBV6-6 and TRBJ2-7; TRBD1 matches at 7 bases. The CDR3 spans 15 residues. After removal of 1 base from V and 2 bases from J, the junction contained 5 bases not matched to a gene. Germline V gene lookup returns CDR1 MNHNY and CDR2 SVGAGI (reference sequence). The CDR3 sequence: CASSYYGDSTYEQYF. The CDR3 bases are TGTGCCAGCAGTTACTATGGGGACAGCACCTACGAGCAGTACTTC.

J is TRBJ1-1 and V is TRBV7-9; possible D gene TRBD1, 6 bases. Germline V CDR1 and CDR2: SEHNR, FQNEAQ (reference sequence). The CDR3 runs to 14 residues. Deletions cut 1 base from V and 6 bases from J, with 12 bases between. The CDR3 is CASSLGGGRAEAFF. The CDR3 DNA follows: TGTGCCAGCAGCTTAGGAGGGGGGAGGGCTGAAGCTTTCTTT.

The rearrangement joins TRBV9 to TRBJ2-3, with no clear D. The CDR3 runs to 17 residues. Trimming took 2 bases from V and 2 from J, leaving 18 bases between them. The germline CDR1 and CDR2 sequences are SGDLS and YYNGEE. CDR3 sequence (DNA): TGTGCCAGCAGCGTCCCTCTCGATGCGAGCGACACAGATACGCAGTATTTT. It translates to CASSVPLDASDTDTQYF.

The count of this clone is one. The chain uses TRBV10-2 and TRBJ2-2; 7 bases agree with TRBD1. The CDR3 sequence is 16 residues long. In germline, CDR1 is WSHSY, CDR2 SAAADI. The junction had 10 bases not matched to a gene; V was cut back by 2 bases and J by 7 bases. In DNA, the CDR3 is TGCGCCAGCAGTGAGCCCAGTGAGGGGGCGGGCGGGGAGCTGTTTTTT. It yields the protein CASSEPSEGAGGELFF.

The chain employs TRBV30 and TRBJ2-5; 10 nucleotides match TRBD1. After removal of 5 bases from V and 2 bases from J, the junction contained 8 bases not matched to a gene. Germline assignment: CDR1 GTSNPN and CDR2 SVGIG (reference sequence). The CDR3 spans 15 residues. The CDR3 sequence: CAWDSGQGFQETQYF. The CDR3 nucleotides are TGTGCCTGGGATTCGGGACAGGGGTTTCAAGAGACCCAGTACTTC.

This chain links TRBV6-6 with TRBJ1-2; D is perhaps TRBD1 (6 bases). The length of the CDR3 is 16 residues. The V and J ends lost 2 bases and 3 bases respectively, with 16 bases between them. Germline loops: CDR1 MNHNY, CDR2 SVGAGI (reference sequence). In DNA form, the CDR3 reads TGTGCCAGCAGTTACCCGAACGGGGGCGCGGACTATGGCTACACCTTC. Translating gives CASSYPNGGADYGYTF.

This chain joins TRBV5-1 and TRBJ1-6, with D hard to call. The CDR3 loop spans 15 amino acids. Germline CDR1 reads SGHRS; CDR2 reads YFSETQ. The V end was cut by 4 bases, the J end by 5 bases, with 13 bases between. The CDR3: CASSTDGPDNSPLHF. The CDR3 DNA is TGCGCCAGCAGCACGGACGGTCCTGATAATTCACCCCTCCACTTT. The full variable domain, with the rest looked up from reference TRBV5-1 and TRBJ1-6, is KAGVTQTPRYLIKTRGQQVTLSCSPISGHRSVSWYQQTPGQGLQFLFEYFSETQRNKGNFPGRFSGRQFSNSRSEMNVSTLELGDSALYLCASSTDGPDNSPLHFGNGTRLTVT.

The chain has TRBV6-5 and TRBJ2-2; possible D gene TRBD1, 5 bases. CDR3 size: 15 residues. CDR1 and CDR2 (germline): MNHEY, SVGAGI. V shed 6 bases and J shed 5 bases, with 16 bases lying between them. CDR3 in amino acids: CASSYGQGYTGELFF. The DNA of the CDR3 is TGTGCCAGCAGCTACGGGCAGGGATATACCGGGGAGCTGTTTTTT.

The rearrangement joins TRBV4-3 to TRBJ2-1; no clear D. The CDR3 loop spans 13 amino acids. Per germline, CDR1 LGHNA and CDR2 YSLEER. Trimming removed 1 base at V and 8 bases at J, with 9 bases between. This CDR3 is CASSQVDRDEQFF. The DNA for the CDR3 is TGCGCCAGCAGCCAAGTCGATCGGGATGAGCAGTTCTTC.

The chain combines TRBV6-5 with TRBJ2-7; D remains ambiguous. V dropped 6 bases and J dropped 5 bases, with 20 bases sitting between them. The CDR3 has 15 residues. Germline CDR1 reads MNHEY; CDR2 reads SVGAGI. CDR3 protein: CASSPRKWIRNEQYF. The CDR3 bases are TGTGCCAGCAGCCCCCGGAAGTGGATCCGGAACGAGCAGTACTTC.

The chain has TRBV7-9 and TRBJ2-3, with 7 bases aligning to TRBD1. J was trimmed by 1 base and V by 6 bases; bases with no gene match: 19. The germline gives CDR1 SEHNR, CDR2 FQNEAQ (reference sequence). The CDR3 runs to 19 residues. CDR3 sequence (DNA): TGTGCCAGCAGTTCAACCGACAGGGTGACTACCTCTCGCACAGATACGCAGTATTTT. Translated: CASSSTDRVTTSRTDTQYF.

This sequence joins TRBV4-1 and TRBJ2-1; TRBD2 matches 8 bases. From germline, CDR1 is MGHRA and CDR2 YSYEKL. Trimming at V came to 0 bases and at J to 5 bases, leaving 3 bases not matched to a gene. The CDR3 sequence is 15 residues long. CDR3 protein: CASSQDSGEHNEQFF. CDR3 coding DNA: TGCGCCAGCAGCCAAGATAGCGGGGAACACAATGAGCAGTTCTTC.

The J gene is TRBJ1-6, the V gene TRBV25-1, with D perhaps TRBD1 (6 bases). The V and J ends lost 3 bases and 6 bases respectively, with 15 bases between them. Germline V CDR1 and CDR2: MGHDK, SYGVNS. The CDR3 sequence is 16 residues long. The chain's CDR3 is CASSDSNRVPNSPLHF. The DNA for the CDR3 is TGTGCCAGCAGTGACTCTAACAGGGTACCTAATTCACCCCTCCACTTT. Looking up the rest from reference TRBV25-1 and TRBJ1-6 gives the full variable domain: EADIYQTPRYLVIGTGKKITLECSQTMGHDKMYWYQQDPGMELHLIHYSYGVNSTEKGDLSSESTVSRIRTEHFPLTLESARPSHTSQYLCASSDSNRVPNSPLHFGNGTRLTVT.

The rearrangement uses TRBV5-6 and TRBJ1-6; D is ambiguous. The length of the CDR3 is 15 residues. V lost 6 bases and J lost 0, with 10 bases in between. Per the germline V gene, CDR1 is SGHDT and CDR2 is YYEEEE. The CDR3 bases are TGTGCCAGCAATGACAAGAGCTCCTATAATTCACCCCTCCACTTT. Encoded protein: CASNDKSSYNSPLHF.

J is TRBJ2-2 and V is TRBV5-6; 7 nucleotides line up with TRBD1. V lost 4 bases to trimming and J lost 5 bases; unmatched junction nucleotides: 8. The CDR3 sequence is 15 residues long. CDR1 is SGHDT and CDR2 is YYEEEE in the germline V gene. The CDR3 DNA follows: TGTGCCAGCAGCCCGACAGGGTACCCTACCGGGGAGCTGTTTTTT. Amino acids: CASSPTGYPTGELFF. Supplemented by reference TRBV5-6 and TRBJ2-2, the full variable domain reads DAGVTQSPTHLIKTRGQQVTLRCSPKSGHDTVSWYQQALGQGPQFIFQYYEEEERQRGNFPDRFSGHQFPNYSSELNVNALLLGDSALYLCASSPTGYPTGELFFGEGSRLTVL.

V gene TRBV27 combines with J gene TRBJ2-1, with TRBD2 matching 8 bases. Trimming cost V 5 bases and J 7 bases; bases outside gene matches: 10. The CDR3 extends over 15 amino acids. Germline loops: CDR1 MNHEY, CDR2 SMNVEV (reference sequence). Here the CDR3 reads CASSPGISGVNEQFF. CDR3 bases: TGTGCCAGCAGTCCCGGGATTAGCGGGGTAAATGAGCAGTTCTTC.

The rearrangement uses TRBV13 and TRBJ2-7; 13 bases are a match to TRBD2. Trimming took 5 bases from V and 2 from J; bases not matched to a gene: 6. CDR1 is PRHDT and CDR2 is FYEKMQ in the germline V gene (reference sequence). This CDR3 contains 16 residues. The DNA of the CDR3 is TGTGCCAGCAGCCCCCGAGGACTAGCGGGGGCCTACGAGCAGTACTTC. As protein: CASSPRGLAGAYEQYF.

Concerning this clone: Different DNA sequences within this sample yield the same CDR3. The chain couples TRBV5-6 to TRBJ1-1; D ambiguous. Trimming took 0 bases from V and 4 from J, leaving 4 bases between them. The CDR3 spans 12 residues. The germline gives CDR1 SGHDT, CDR2 YYEEEE. The CDR3 reads CASSLGVTEAFF. The CDR3 DNA reads as TGTGCCAGCAGCTTGGGCGTCACTGAAGCTTTCTTT. Full variable domain (rest looked up from reference TRBV5-6 and TRBJ1-1): DAGVTQSPTHLIKTRGQQVTLRCSPKSGHDTVSWYQQALGQGPQFIFQYYEEEERQRGNFPDRFSGHQFPNYSSELNVNALLLGDSALYLCASSLGVTEAFFGQGTRLTVV.

The chain links TRBV28 to TRBJ2-4; 7 bases agree with TRBD1. With V trimmed by 3 bases and J by 5 bases, 7 bases remained unmatched. Germline V gene sequence: CDR1 MDHEN, CDR2 SYDVKM. The CDR3 is 15 residues long. CDR3 nucleotides: TGTGCCAGCAGTTTGGGGCCCGGGACAGAAAACATTCAGTACTTC. The encoded protein is CASSLGPGTENIQYF.

V and J are TRBV27 and TRBJ2-5; TRBD2 matches at 14 bases. This CDR3 has 17 amino acids. Germline CDR1 and CDR2: MNHEY and SMNVEV (reference sequence). The J segment lost 3 bases and the V segment lost 5 bases, leaving 8 bases of the junction unmatched. DNA of the CDR3: TGTGCCAGCAGTCTCCAGCCGGGACTAGCGGGAGAAGAGACCCAGTACTTC. Translating gives CASSLQPGLAGEETQYF.

The rearrangement uses TRBV5-4 and TRBJ2-7; D is possibly TRBD1 (5 bases). Germline-derived CDR1 and CDR2 are SGHNT and YYREEE (reference sequence). Between the trimmed V and J ends, which lost 0 bases and 6 bases, there was a span of 10 bases. CDR3 length equals 13 residues. CDR3 region: CASSLAQGSEQYF. CDR3 nucleotide sequence: TGTGCCAGCAGCTTGGCCCAGGGTAGCGAGCAGTACTTC. Full variable domain (remainder filled in from reference TRBV5-4 and TRBJ2-7): ETGVTQSPTHLIKTRGQQVTLRCSSQSGHNTVSWYQQALGQGPQFIFQYYREEENGRGNFPPRFSGLQFPNYSSELNVNALELDDSALYLCASSLAQGSEQYFGPGTRLTVT.

This clone was detected once. The rearrangement joins TRBV27 to TRBJ2-7, with 10 bases that match TRBD2. J was trimmed by 0 bases and V by 8 bases; bases with no gene match: 4. Looked up from germline, CDR1 is MNHEY and CDR2 is SMNVEV (reference sequence). The CDR3 covers 14 residues. CDR3 nucleotide sequence: TGTGCCAGCGCGTTAGCGGGGGGCTCCTACGAGCAGTACTTC. Translation: CASALAGGSYEQYF.